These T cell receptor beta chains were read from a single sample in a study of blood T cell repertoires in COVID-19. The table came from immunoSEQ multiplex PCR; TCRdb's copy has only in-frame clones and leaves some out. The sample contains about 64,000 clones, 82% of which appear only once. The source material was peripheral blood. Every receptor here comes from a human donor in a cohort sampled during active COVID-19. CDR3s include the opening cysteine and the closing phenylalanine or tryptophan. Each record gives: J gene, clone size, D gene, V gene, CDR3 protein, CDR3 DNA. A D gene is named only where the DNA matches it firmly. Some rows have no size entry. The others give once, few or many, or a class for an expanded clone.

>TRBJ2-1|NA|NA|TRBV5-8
CASSWPQGSNEQFF
TGTGCCAGCAGCTGGCCCCAAGGGAGCAATGAGCAGTTCTTC
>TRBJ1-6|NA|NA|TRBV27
CASSGQNMDNSPLHF
TGTGCCAGCAGTGGACAGAACATGGATAATTCACCCCTCCACTTT
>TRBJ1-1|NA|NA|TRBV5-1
CASSLRSAGSEAFF
TGCGCCAGCAGCTTGCGTTCGGCGGGGAGTGAAGCTTTCTTT
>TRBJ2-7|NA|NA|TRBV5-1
CASSKLGTREDEQYF
TGCGCCAGCAGCAAACTCGGGACCAGGGAGGACGAGCAGTACTTC
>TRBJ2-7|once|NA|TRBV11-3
CASSLDHAGEQYF
TGTGCCAGCAGCTTAGATCACGCGGGGGAGCAGTACTTC
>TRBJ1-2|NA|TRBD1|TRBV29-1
CSVGQGNYGYTF
TGCAGCGTTGGACAGGGGAACTATGGCTACACCTTC
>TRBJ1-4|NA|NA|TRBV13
CASSEATGEGINEKLFF
TGTGCCAGCAGCGAAGCCACGGGGGAAGGTATTAATGAAAAACTGTTTTTT
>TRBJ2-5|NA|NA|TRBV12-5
CASARGGETQYF
TGTGCTAGTGCTCGGGGAGGAGAGACCCAGTACTTC
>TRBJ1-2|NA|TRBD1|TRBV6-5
CASTRTGGGGYTF
TGTGCCAGCACCAGGACAGGAGGGGGTGGCTACACCTTC
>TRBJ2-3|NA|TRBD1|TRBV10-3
CATTQTGADTQYF
TGTGCCACCACACAGACAGGGGCAGATACGCAGTATTTT
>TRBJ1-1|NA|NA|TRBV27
CASSLRGYTEAFF
TGTGCCAGCAGTTTACGGGGATATACTGAAGCTTTCTTT
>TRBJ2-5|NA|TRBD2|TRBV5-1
CASSHGTSGQETQYF
TGCGCCAGCAGCCATGGGACTAGCGGACAAGAGACCCAGTACTTC